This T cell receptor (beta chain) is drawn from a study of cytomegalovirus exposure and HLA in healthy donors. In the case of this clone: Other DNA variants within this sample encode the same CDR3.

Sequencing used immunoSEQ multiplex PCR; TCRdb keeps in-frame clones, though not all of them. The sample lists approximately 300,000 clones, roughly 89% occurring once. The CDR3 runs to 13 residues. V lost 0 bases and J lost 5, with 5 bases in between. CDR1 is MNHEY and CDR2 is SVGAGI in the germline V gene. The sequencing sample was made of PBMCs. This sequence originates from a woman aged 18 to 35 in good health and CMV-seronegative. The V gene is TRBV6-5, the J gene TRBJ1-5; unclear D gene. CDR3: CASSYSPDQPQHF. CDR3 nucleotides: TGTGCCAGCAGTTACTCACCAGATCAGCCCCAGCATTTT.